This T cell receptor beta chain was sequenced during a study of blood T cell repertoires in COVID-19. Study-level background: Spain, Italy and the United States supplied samples that represented acute and convalescent COVID-19. From T cells, B-cell-depleted T cells, or PBMCs came the material, which was cDNA or gDNA.

This clone showed up just once. Per the authors' pipeline: Estimation of nucleated cell counts relied on the amplification of reference gene primers. Profiling relied on immunoSEQ multiplex PCR, and the TCRdb table lists in-frame clones only, not all of them. V and J calls and clone size come straight from that table; D and trimming were deduced from the DNA. The profile covers hundreds of thousands of clones, with approximately 90% appearing a single time and under 3.5% taken by the ten largest. The trim removed 3 bases at V and 5 bases at J, leaving 8 bases unmatched. Germline CDR1 and CDR2: SGHTA and FQGNSA. The CDR3 has 16 amino acids.

Sequencing was carried out using peripheral blood. The chain links TRBV7-2 to TRBJ2-2; TRBD2 matches 8 bases. The source of this sequence is a woman aged 18 to 35 who had recovered from COVID-19. The CDR3 region is CASSFHSGMGTGELFF. The CDR3 DNA is TGTGCCAGCAGCTTTCATAGCGGGATGGGTACCGGGGAGCTGTTTTTT.